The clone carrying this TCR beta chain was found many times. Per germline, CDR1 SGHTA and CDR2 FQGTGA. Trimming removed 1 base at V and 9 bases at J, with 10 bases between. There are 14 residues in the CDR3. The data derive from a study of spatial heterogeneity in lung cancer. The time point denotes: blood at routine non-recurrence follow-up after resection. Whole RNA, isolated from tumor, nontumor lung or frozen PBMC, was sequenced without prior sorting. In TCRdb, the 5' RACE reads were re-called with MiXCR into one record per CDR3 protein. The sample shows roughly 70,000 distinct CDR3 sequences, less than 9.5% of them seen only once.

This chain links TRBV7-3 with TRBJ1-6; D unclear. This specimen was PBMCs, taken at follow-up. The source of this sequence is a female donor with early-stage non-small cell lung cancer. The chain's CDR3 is CASSLNGRASPLHF. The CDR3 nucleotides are TGTGCCAGCAGCTTAAATGGGAGGGCTTCACCCCTCCACTTT.